The sequence of this T cell receptor (beta chain) was determined in a study of CD8+CD57+ T cells in acquired aplastic anemia. Genomic DNA, serving as template, underwent TCR beta VDJ and CDR3 profiling. TCRdb recomputed calls from the reads with MiXCR, one row per CDR3 protein. The sample records a few hundred thousand distinct CDR3 sequences, about 56% being singletons. In germline, CDR1 is SGDLS, CDR2 YYNGEE. With 3 bases clipped from V and 9 bases from J, the junction kept 0 bases outside the gene matches. The CDR3 is made up of 10 amino acids. The source material was sorted CD4+, CD8+, or CD8+CD57+ T cells (not recorded which) from PBMCs. The rearrangement links TRBV9 to TRBJ2-7, with TRBD1 identical over 7 bases. The origin of this receptor is a human donor with severe aplastic anemia or a healthy control (not recorded which). The CDR3 protein is CASSGDRQYF. The CDR3 DNA sequence: TGTGCCAGCAGCGGGGACAGGCAGTACTTC.